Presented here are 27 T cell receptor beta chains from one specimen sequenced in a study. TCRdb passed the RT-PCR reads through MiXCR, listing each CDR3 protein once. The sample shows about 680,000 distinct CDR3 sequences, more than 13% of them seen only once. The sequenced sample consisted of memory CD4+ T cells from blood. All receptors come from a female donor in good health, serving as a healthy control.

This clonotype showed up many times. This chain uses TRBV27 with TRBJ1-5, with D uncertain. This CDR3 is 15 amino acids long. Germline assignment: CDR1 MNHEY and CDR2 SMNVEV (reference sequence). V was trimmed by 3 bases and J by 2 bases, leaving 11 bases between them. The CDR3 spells CASSLQASGNQPQHF. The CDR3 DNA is TGTGCCAGCAGTTTGCAGGCGTCTGGCAATCAGCCCCAGCATTTT.

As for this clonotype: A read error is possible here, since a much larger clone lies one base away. The CDR3 spells CSAEGDLADRETQYF. CDR3 coding DNA: TGCAGTGCTGAAGGGGACTTAGCGGATCGCGAGACCCAGTACTTC. The rearrangement links TRBV20-1 to TRBJ2-5; D might be TRBD2 (6 bases). V was pared by 5 bases and J by 5 bases, with 21 bases between. The CDR3 extends over 15 amino acids. Looked up from germline, CDR1 is DFQATT and CDR2 is SNEGSKA (reference sequence).

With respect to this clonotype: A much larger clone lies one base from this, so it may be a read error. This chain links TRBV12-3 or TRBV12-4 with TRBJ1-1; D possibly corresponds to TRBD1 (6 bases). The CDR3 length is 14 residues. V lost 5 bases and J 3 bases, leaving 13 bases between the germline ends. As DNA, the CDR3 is TGTGCCAGCAGTACACCGGCAGGGGACACTGAAGCTTTCTTT. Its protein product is CASSTPAGDTEAFF.

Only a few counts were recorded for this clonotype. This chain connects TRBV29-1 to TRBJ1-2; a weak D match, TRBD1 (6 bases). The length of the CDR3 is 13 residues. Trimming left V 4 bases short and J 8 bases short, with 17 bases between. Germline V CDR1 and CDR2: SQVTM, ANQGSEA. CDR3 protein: CSVASGDTHGYTF. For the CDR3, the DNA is TGCAGCGTTGCGAGTGGGGACACCCACGGCTACACCTTC.

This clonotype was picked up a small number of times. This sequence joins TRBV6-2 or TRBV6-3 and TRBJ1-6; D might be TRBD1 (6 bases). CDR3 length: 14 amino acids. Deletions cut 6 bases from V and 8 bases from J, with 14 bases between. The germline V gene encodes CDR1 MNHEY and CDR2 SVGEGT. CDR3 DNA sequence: TGTGCCAGCAGATACCACAGGGACGATTCACCCCTCCACTTT. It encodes CASRYHRDDSPLHF.

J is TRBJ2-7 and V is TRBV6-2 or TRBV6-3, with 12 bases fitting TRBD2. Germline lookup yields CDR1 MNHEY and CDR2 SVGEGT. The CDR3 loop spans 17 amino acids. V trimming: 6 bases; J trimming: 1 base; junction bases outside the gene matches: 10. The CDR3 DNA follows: TGTGCCAGCAGCGACCAGGGGCTAGCGGGAGGGTCCTACGAGCAGTACTTC. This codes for CASSDQGLAGGSYEQYF.

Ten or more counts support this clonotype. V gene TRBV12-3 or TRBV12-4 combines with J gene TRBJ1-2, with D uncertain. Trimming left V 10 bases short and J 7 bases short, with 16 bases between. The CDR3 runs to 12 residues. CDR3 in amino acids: CATQSRLGGYTF. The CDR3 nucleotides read TGTGCCACCCAGTCCAGGCTGGGTGGCTACACCTTC.

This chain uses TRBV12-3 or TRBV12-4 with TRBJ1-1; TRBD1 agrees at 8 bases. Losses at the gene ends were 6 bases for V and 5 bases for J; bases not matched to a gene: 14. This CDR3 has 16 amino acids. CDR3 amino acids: CASSPDLQGARTEAFF. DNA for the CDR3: TGTGCCAGCAGCCCAGACCTCCAGGGGGCGCGGACTGAAGCTTTCTTT.

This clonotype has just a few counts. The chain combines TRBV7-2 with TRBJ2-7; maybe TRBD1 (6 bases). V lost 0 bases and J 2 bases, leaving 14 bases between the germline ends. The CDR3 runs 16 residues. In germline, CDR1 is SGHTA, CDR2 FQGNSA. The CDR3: CASSLAGAGDTYEQYF. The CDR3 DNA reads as TGTGCCAGCAGCTTAGCGGGCGCAGGGGATACCTACGAGCAGTACTTC.

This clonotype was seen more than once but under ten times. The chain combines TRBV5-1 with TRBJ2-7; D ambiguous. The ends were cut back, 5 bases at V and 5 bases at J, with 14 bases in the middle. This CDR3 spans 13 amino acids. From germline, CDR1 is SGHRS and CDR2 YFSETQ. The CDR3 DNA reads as TGCGCCAGCAGTTTTACGGACCTCCACGAGCAGTACTTC. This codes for CASSFTDLHEQYF.

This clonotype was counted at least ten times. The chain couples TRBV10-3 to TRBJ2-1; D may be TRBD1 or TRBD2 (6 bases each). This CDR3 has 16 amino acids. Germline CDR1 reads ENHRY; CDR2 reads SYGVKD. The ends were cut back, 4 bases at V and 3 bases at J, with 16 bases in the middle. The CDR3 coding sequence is TGTGCCATCAGTGGGACGGGGGCCGGGGGCTACAATGAGCAGTTCTTC. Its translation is CAISGTGAGGYNEQFF.

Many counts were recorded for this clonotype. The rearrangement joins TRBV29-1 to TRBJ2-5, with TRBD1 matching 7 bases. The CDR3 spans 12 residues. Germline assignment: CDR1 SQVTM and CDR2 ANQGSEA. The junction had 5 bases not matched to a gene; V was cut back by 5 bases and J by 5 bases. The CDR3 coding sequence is TGCAGCGTTATGACAGGGTCCGAGACCCAGTACTTC. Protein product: CSVMTGSETQYF.

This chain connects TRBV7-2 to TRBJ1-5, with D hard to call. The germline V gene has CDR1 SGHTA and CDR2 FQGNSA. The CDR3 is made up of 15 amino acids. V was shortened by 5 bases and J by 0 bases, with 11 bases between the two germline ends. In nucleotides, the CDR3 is TGTGCCAGCAGCGTGGGCGGGAGTAGCAATCAGCCCCAGCATTTT. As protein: CASSVGGSSNQPQHF.

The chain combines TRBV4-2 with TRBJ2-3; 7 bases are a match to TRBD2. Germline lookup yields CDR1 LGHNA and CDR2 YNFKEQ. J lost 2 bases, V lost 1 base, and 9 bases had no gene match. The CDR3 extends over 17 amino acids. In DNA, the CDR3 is TGTGCCAGCAGCCAAGGGGTGGTGGGAGGGTCCACAGATACGCAGTATTTT. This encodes CASSQGVVGGSTDTQYF.

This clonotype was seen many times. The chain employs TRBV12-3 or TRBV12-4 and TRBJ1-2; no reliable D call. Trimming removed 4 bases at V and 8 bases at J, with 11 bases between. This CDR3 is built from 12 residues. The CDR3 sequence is CASSSLEKGYTF. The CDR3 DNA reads TGTGCCAGCAGTTCGCTCGAGAAAGGCTACACCTTC.

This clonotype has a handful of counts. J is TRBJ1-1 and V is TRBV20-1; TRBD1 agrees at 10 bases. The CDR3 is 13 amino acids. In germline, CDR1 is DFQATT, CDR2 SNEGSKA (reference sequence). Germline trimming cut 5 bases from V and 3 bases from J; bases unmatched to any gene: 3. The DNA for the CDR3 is TGCAGTGCTGGGACAGGGGACTACACTGAAGCTTTCTTT. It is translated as CSAGTGDYTEAFF.

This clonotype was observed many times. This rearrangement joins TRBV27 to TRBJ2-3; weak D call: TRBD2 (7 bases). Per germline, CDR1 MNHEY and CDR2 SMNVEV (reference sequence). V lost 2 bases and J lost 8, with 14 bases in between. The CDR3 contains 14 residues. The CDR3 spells CASSLLGRGGTQYF. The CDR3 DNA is TGTGCCAGCAGTTTACTCGGAAGGGGGGGTACGCAGTATTTT.

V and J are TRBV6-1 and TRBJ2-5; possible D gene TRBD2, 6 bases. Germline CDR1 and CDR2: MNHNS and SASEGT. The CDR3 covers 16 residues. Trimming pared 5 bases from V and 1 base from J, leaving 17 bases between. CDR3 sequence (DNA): TGTGCCAGCAGTATCAGCCGGGGGACGATCCAAGAGACCCAGTACTTC. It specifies CASSISRGTIQETQYF.

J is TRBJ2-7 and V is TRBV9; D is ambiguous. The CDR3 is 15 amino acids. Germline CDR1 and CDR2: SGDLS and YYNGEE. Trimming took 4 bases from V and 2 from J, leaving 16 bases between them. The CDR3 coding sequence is TGTGCCAGCAGCTCGTCCCCTGGGCCCGCCTACGAGCAGTACTTC. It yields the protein CASSSSPGPAYEQYF.

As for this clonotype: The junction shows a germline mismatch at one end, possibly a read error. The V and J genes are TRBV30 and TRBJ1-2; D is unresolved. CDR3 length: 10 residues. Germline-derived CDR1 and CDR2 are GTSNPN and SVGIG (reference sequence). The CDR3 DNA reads TGTGCCTTACGTAGAAATGGCCACACCTTC. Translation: CALRRNGHTF. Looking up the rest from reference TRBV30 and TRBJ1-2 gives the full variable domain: SQTIHQWPATLVQPVGSPLSLECTVEGTSNPNLYWYRQAAGRGLQLLFYSVGIGQISSEVPQNLSASRPQDRQFILSSKKLLLSDSGFYLCALRRNGHTFGSGTRLTVV.

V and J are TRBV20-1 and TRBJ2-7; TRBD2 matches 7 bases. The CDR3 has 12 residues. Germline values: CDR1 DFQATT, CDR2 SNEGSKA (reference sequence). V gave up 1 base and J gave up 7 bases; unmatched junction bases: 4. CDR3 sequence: CSARGGSEEQYF. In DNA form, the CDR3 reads TGCAGTGCTAGAGGCGGGAGTGAGGAGCAGTACTTC.

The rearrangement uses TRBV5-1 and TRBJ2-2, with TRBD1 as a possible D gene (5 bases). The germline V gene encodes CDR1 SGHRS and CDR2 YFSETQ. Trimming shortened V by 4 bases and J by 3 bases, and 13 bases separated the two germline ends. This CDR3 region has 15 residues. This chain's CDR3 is CASSRGARDTGELFF. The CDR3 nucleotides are TGCGCCAGCAGCCGAGGAGCCAGGGACACCGGGGAGCTGTTTTTT.

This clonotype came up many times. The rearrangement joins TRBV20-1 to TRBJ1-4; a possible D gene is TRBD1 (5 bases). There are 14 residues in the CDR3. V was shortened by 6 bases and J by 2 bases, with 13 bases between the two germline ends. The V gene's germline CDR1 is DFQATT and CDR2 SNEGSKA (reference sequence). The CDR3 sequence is CSAPGLMTNEKLFF. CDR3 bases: TGCAGTGCCCCAGGGTTAATGACTAATGAAAAACTGTTTTTT.

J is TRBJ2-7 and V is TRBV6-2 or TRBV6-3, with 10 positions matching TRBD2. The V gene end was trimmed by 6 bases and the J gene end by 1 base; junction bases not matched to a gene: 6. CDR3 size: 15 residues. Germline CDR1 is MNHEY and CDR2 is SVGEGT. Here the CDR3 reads CASRLAGAPSYEQYF. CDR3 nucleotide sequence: TGTGCCAGCAGGCTAGCGGGAGCCCCTTCCTACGAGCAGTACTTC.

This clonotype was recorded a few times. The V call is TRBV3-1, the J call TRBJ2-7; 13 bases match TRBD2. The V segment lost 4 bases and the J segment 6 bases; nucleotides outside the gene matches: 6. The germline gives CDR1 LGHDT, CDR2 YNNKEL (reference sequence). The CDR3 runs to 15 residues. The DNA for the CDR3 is TGTGCCAGCAGCCCATCGGGACTAGCGGGATCCGAGCAGTACTTC. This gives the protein CASSPSGLAGSEQYF.

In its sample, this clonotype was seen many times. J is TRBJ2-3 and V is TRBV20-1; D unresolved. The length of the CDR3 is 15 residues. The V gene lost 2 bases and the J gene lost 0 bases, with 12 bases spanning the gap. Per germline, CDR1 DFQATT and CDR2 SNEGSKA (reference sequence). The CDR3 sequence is CSARTPSASTDTQYF. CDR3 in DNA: TGCAGTGCTAGAACTCCATCAGCTAGCACAGATACGCAGTATTTT.

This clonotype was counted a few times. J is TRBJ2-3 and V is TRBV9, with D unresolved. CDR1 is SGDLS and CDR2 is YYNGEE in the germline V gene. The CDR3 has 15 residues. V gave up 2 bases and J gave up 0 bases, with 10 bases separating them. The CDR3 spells CASSVSALSTDTQYF. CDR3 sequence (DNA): TGTGCCAGCAGCGTCTCAGCGTTAAGCACAGATACGCAGTATTTT.